This is a list of T cell receptor beta chains from one sample in a study of T-cell reconstitution after alpha-beta-depleted transplantation in children. TCRdb independently ran MiXCR on the PCR reads; one entry per CDR3 protein. The sample records 500,000 or so distinct CDR3 sequences, approximately 10% being singletons. Here the sequenced sample was PBMCs, mostly from graft donor cells, taken 180 days after TCRalphabeta/CD19-depleted stem cell transplant. These receptor sequences come from a female patient younger than 10 who had a stem cell transplant for aplastic anemia, so the T cells may come from the graft donor. Each CDR3 is given with its conserved first and last residue. A D gene is named only where the DNA matches it firmly. Size is stated for part of the rows, as once, few or many counts, or as a class when the clone is expanded.

v_call,j_call,clone_size,d_call,cdr3_aa,cdr3_nt
TRBV20-1,TRBJ2-1,NA,TRBD2,CSARDRLAPYNEQFF,TGCAGTGCTCGAGACCGACTAGCCCCCTACAATGAGCAGTTCTTC
TRBV20-1,TRBJ2-3,few,TRBD2,CSASDGTSGRLDTQYF,TGCAGTGCTAGCGATGGGACTAGCGGGAGACTAGATACGCAGTATTTT
TRBV5-4,TRBJ1-1,NA,TRBD1,CASSLGTGPTEAFF,TGTGCCAGCAGCTTAGGGACAGGGCCCACTGAAGCTTTCTTT
TRBV6-6,TRBJ2-1,few,TRBD1,CASRRTGVNEQFF,TGTGCCAGCAGGCGGACAGGGGTAAATGAGCAGTTCTTC
TRBV3-1,TRBJ2-5,NA,NA,CASCLSSGETQYF,TGTGCCAGCTGCTTAAGTAGCGGCGAGACCCAGTACTTC
TRBV6-5,TRBJ2-2,many,NA,CASIHTRGGSTGELFF,TGTGCCAGCATCCACACCAGGGGAGGGAGCACCGGGGAGCTGTTTTTT
TRBV20-1,TRBJ1-2,NA,NA,CSARVRGGHWNGYTF,TGCAGTGCTAGAGTAAGGGGGGGGCATTGGAATGGCTACACCTTC
TRBV29-1,TRBJ1-2,few,NA,CSVEGGRDPNYGYTF,TGCAGCGTTGAAGGGGGTAGGGACCCTAACTATGGCTACACCTTC
TRBV7-9,TRBJ2-3,few,TRBD1,CASSFGTGASDTQYF,TGTGCCAGCAGCTTCGGGACAGGGGCATCAGATACGCAGTATTTT
TRBV5-1,TRBJ2-7,NA,TRBD2,CASSLTAGVSYEQYF,TGCGCCAGCAGCTTAACAGCGGGAGTGAGCTACGAGCAGTACTTC
TRBV20-1,TRBJ1-2,few,TRBD1,CSARAGGTGALLYGYTF,TGCAGTGCTAGAGCGGGGGGGACAGGGGCCTTACTCTATGGCTACACCTTC
TRBV28,TRBJ2-5,many,TRBD2,CASSTGTSRQETQYF,TGTGCCAGCAGTACAGGGACTAGCAGACAAGAGACCCAGTACTTC
TRBV10-3,TRBJ2-7,NA,TRBD2,CAISAAGVGYEQYF,TGTGCCATCAGTGCGGCGGGAGTGGGATACGAGCAGTACTTC
TRBV13,TRBJ2-2,NA,TRBD2,CASSRDYFTGELFF,TGTGCCAGCAGCCGGGACTACTTCACCGGGGAGCTGTTTTTT
TRBV20-1,TRBJ2-3,NA,NA,CSARRGPITDTQYF,TGCAGTGCTAGGAGGGGCCCAATCACAGATACGCAGTATTTT
TRBV28,TRBJ1-5,few,NA,CASSFPAKGGNQPQHF,TGTGCCAGCAGTTTCCCCGCCAAGGGAGGCAATCAGCCCCAGCATTTT
TRBV7-9,TRBJ1-1,NA,NA,CASSLVQGITEAFF,TGTGCCAGCAGCTTAGTACAGGGAATAACTGAAGCTTTCTTT
TRBV12-3/TRBV12-4,TRBJ2-3,few,NA,CASSWAADTQYF,TGTGCCAGCAGTTGGGCAGCAGATACGCAGTATTTT
TRBV27,TRBJ2-1,few,TRBD2,CASSGRDYTSEQFF,TGTGCCAGCAGTGGGCGGGACTACACAAGTGAGCAGTTCTTC
TRBV20-1,TRBJ2-5,few,NA,CSARTVGETQYF,TGCAGTGCTAGGACGGTGGGGGAGACCCAGTACTTC
TRBV12-3/TRBV12-4,TRBJ2-3,many,NA,CASSPPTGDTQYF,TGTGCCAGCAGTCCTCCGACCGGCGATACGCAGTATTTT
TRBV11-3,TRBJ2-1,many,NA,CASSPRINSGYNEQFF,TGTGCCAGCAGCCCAAGGATCAACTCGGGGTACAATGAGCAGTTCTTC
TRBV12-3/TRBV12-4,TRBJ2-2,few,TRBD2,CASSSSERLAHGELFF,TGTGCCAGCAGTTCCTCCGAGCGACTAGCGCACGGGGAGCTGTTTTTT
TRBV15,TRBJ2-5,NA,NA,CATSRDSQIDQYF,TGTGCCACCAGCAGAGATTCTCAGATAGACCAGTACTTC
TRBV28,TRBJ2-7,many,NA,CASSLGRLSYEQYF,TGTGCCAGCAGTTTGGGCAGGCTCTCCTACGAGCAGTACTTC
TRBV28,TRBJ2-3,NA,TRBD2,CASSFQGLAGRGDTQYF,TGTGCCAGCAGCTTTCAAGGACTAGCGGGGAGAGGAGATACGCAGTATTTT
TRBV20-1,TRBJ1-5,few,NA,CSARRALMVDQPQHF,TGCAGTGCTAGAAGGGCCTTAATGGTGGATCAGCCCCAGCATTTT
TRBV11-2,TRBJ2-2,NA,NA,CASSPGGWDRNTGELFF,TGTGCCAGCAGCCCGGGGGGGTGGGACAGGAACACCGGGGAGCTGTTTTTT
TRBV5-1,TRBJ2-1,few,NA,CASSFLYHSYNEQFF,TGCGCCAGCAGCTTCTTGTACCACTCCTACAATGAGCAGTTCTTC
TRBV12-3/TRBV12-4,TRBJ2-1,many,NA,CASSLGGRESLYNEQFF,TGTGCCAGCAGTTTAGGGGGGCGGGAGTCCCTCTACAATGAGCAGTTCTTC
TRBV5-1,TRBJ2-6,few,NA,CASSLANPGKWGANVLTF,TGCGCCAGCAGCTTGGCCAATCCCGGGAAGTGGGGGGCCAACGTCCTGACTTTC
TRBV28,TRBJ1-2,many,NA,CASSPLLGGTFYGYTF,TGTGCCAGCAGTCCTCTTTTAGGGGGAACCTTCTATGGCTACACCTTC
TRBV5-1,TRBJ2-4,many,NA,CASSLDWSLAKNIQYF,TGCGCCAGCAGCTTGGATTGGTCTCTAGCCAAAAACATTCAGTACTTC
TRBV11-3,TRBJ2-3,many,TRBD2,CASSSLRGLAGKDTQYF,TGTGCCAGCAGCTCCCTCCGAGGACTAGCGGGAAAAGATACGCAGTATTTT
TRBV28,TRBJ2-1,few,NA,CASSLASEPYNEQFF,TGTGCCAGCAGTTTGGCTAGCGAACCCTACAATGAGCAGTTCTTC
TRBV29-1,TRBJ2-2,many,NA,CSVVIGVNTGELFF,TGCAGCGTTGTAATCGGGGTAAACACCGGGGAGCTGTTTTTT
TRBV5-1,TRBJ1-1,NA,NA,CASSLPSPSRTDMNTEAFF,TGCGCCAGCAGCTTGCCGTCCCCCTCGCGAACAGACATGAACACTGAAGCTTTCTTT
TRBV6-2/TRBV6-3,TRBJ1-1,NA,NA,CASSTEYTEAFF,TGTGCCAGCAGTACAGAGTACACTGAAGCTTTCTTT
TRBV29-1,TRBJ1-1,NA,NA,CSVAEGWEFVAFF,TGCAGCGTTGCGGAGGGCTGGGAGTTTGTAGCTTTCTTT
TRBV20-1,TRBJ1-6,NA,NA,CSAQPARVYNSPLHF,TGCAGTGCTCAGCCCGCCAGAGTCTATAATTCACCCCTCCACTTT
TRBV24-1,TRBJ1-2,NA,NA,CATSDGALYGYTF,TGTGCCACCAGTGATGGGGCCCTCTATGGCTACACCTTC
TRBV5-1,TRBJ1-1,NA,TRBD1,CASSREGQGGTEAFF,TGCGCCAGCAGCCGGGAGGGACAGGGGGGAACTGAAGCTTTCTTT
TRBV10-2,TRBJ2-5,NA,TRBD1,CASSESRDRGETQYF,TGCGCCAGCAGTGAGTCGAGGGACAGGGGGGAGACCCAGTACTTC
TRBV6-2/TRBV6-3,TRBJ2-1,few,NA,CASSYSEPYNEQFF,TGTGCCAGCAGTTACTCCGAACCATACAATGAGCAGTTCTTC
TRBV29-1,TRBJ2-5,many,TRBD1,CSVDTGTGKETQYF,TGCAGCGTTGATACCGGGACAGGGAAGGAGACCCAGTACTTC
TRBV6-5,TRBJ2-6,NA,TRBD1,CASSYSDRASGANVLTF,TGTGCCAGCAGTTACTCTGACAGGGCCTCTGGGGCCAACGTCCTGACTTTC
TRBV24-1,TRBJ2-1,many,TRBD2,CATSDPSGRGYNEQFF,TGTGCCACCAGTGACCCTAGCGGGAGAGGCTACAATGAGCAGTTCTTC
TRBV28,TRBJ2-7,few,TRBD2,CASGAAGVWQQYF,TGTGCCAGCGGGGCAGCGGGAGTATGGCAGCAGTACTTC
TRBV20-1,TRBJ2-5,few,NA,CSAPKGLGQETQYF,TGCAGTGCGCCGAAGGGGCTTGGGCAAGAGACCCAGTACTTC
TRBV4-2,TRBJ1-2,NA,NA,CASSQAAAANYGYTF,TGTGCCAGCAGCCAAGCGGCAGCGGCTAACTATGGCTACACCTTC
TRBV12-3/TRBV12-4,TRBJ2-7,many,NA,CASSTGTASYEQYF,TGTGCCAGCAGCACCGGGACGGCCTCCTACGAGCAGTACTTC
TRBV19,TRBJ2-1,NA,TRBD1,CASSNGTGYYNEQFF,TGTGCCAGTAGTAACGGGACAGGGTACTACAATGAGCAGTTCTTC
TRBV9,TRBJ2-3,few,TRBD2,CASSGSRGGLQYF,TGTGCCAGCAGCGGCTCGCGGGGGGGTCTGCAGTATTTT
TRBV6-1,TRBJ1-3,NA,NA,CASSPGLSGNTIYF,TGTGCCAGCAGTCCTGGACTTTCTGGAAACACCATATATTTT